This T cell receptor beta chain was sequenced in a study of OX40 agonist ivuxolimab in advanced cancers. Background for the entire study: Ivuxolimab was a fully human IgG2 agonistic monoclonal antibody targeting the costimulatory receptor OX40 (CD134). Partial responses occurred in three dose-escalation patients: two with cutaneous melanoma and one with hepatocellular carcinoma. Peripheral TCRbeta sequencing was intended to test whether TCR sequence diversity was altered and clonal T-cell expansion was caused by ivuxolimab. Prior anti-PD-1, anti-PD-L1 or anti-CTLA-4 therapy was permitted, and approximately 39% of dose-escalation patients had received checkpoint inhibitors. Among the roughly 50 dose-escalation patients, about 19 had hepatocellular carcinoma, roughly 15 melanoma, 9 renal cell carcinoma and 9 head and neck cancer. In the dose-escalation cohort, 82.7% of patients were male, and the mean age was approximately 60 years, with a range of roughly 20 to 85. The paper reports the monotherapy dose-escalation portion (N of about 47 patients) of the phase I ivuxolimab trial. Intravenous ivuxolimab was administered to patients every 2 weeks at six dose levels: 0.01, 0.1, 0.3, 1.5, 3 and 10 mg/kg.

Study-wide findings and limitations: Low levels of normalized T-cell clonal expansion were also seen in some patients who did not respond. Which antigens the clonally expanded peripheral T cells were specific for was not determined. In the 0.1-3.0 mg/kg groups, partial responders were among the patients with the lowest normalized peripheral clonal expansion, particularly in CD8+ T cells. At doses of 0.1 to 3.0 mg/kg, clonal expansion of both CD4+ and CD8+ blood T cells was observed from baseline to week 6. On average, CD8+ T cells showed more expanded clones than CD4+ T cells after ivuxolimab.

To sequence the TCRbeta CDR3 region, genomic DNA was isolated from the sorted cells. The immunoSEQ Assay was used for sequencing of TCRbeta CDR3 regions. TCRdb mirrors the immuneACCESS table, restricted to in-frame sequences. Some clones are absent from its copies; in checked studies, under half trace to an unresolved V gene, and the reason for the others is unknown. The sample table lists roughly 59,000 clones, approximately 85% of them with a count of one. The ten largest clones capture more than 5% of the sample. The CDR1 and CDR2 encoded by the germline V gene are KGHSH and LQKENI. The CDR3 goes from the cysteine to the phenylalanine over 15 residues. The read is trimmed to its CDR3 DNA, 45 bases read in frame from base 1. V is cut by 3 bases and J by 0 bases, and the space between the germline ends is 6 bases. This clone was seen only once. No antigen is known for it. Within one base of it there is no much larger clone, and no base qualities were kept.

Patients with a history of autoimmune disease or receiving systemic immunosuppression were excluded from the trial. Peripheral blood for TCR sequencing was collected from all dose cohorts at baseline, on cycle 4 day 1, and on cycle 7 day 1. Samples came from an open-label, multicenter, first-in-human phase I dose-escalation trial of ivuxolimab. Adults with locally advanced or metastatic melanoma, renal cell, hepatocellular, or head and neck squamous cell carcinoma were enrolled in the trial. Before TCR sequencing, CD4+ T cells and CD8+ T cells were sorted from peripheral blood as separate populations.

Source: CD4+ or CD8+ T cells sorted from blood, taken in a trial of the OX40 agonist ivuxolimab. The rearranged segments are TRBV18 and TRBJ2-6; the D gene assignment is ambiguous. The receptor was isolated from an adult with an advanced solid tumor such as melanoma, head and neck, liver or kidney cancer. At the DNA level, the sequence is TGTGCCAGCTCACCCTTGGTCTCTGGGGCCAACGTCCTGACTTTC. This is translated as CASSPLVSGANVLTF. The CDR3 plus the reference TRBV18 and TRBJ2-6 genes for the other parts give the full variable domain: NAGVMQNPRHLVRRRGQEARLRCSPMKGHSHVYWYRQLPEEGLKFMVYLQKENIIDESGMPKERFSAEFPKEGPSILRIQQVVRGDSAAYFCASSPLVSGANVLTFGAGSRLTVL.